The 25 T cell receptor beta chains below all came from one sample that was sequenced in a study of cytomegalovirus exposure and HLA in healthy donors. Amplification used 60 Vbeta primers and 13 Jbeta primers. Assay: immunoSEQ multiplex PCR; the TCRdb copy retains only in-frame clones and omits some. The data show roughly 120,000 clones, 9% to 10% seen once. Sequenced material: PBMCs. These receptors all stem from a man aged 25-45 years in good health and CMV-seronegative.

The genes are TRBV10-2 and TRBJ1-1; D unresolved. From germline, CDR1 is WSHSY and CDR2 SAAADI. V dropped 6 bases and J dropped 3 bases, with 8 bases sitting between them. The CDR3 has 12 amino acids. CDR3 protein: CASSPFDTEAFF. CDR3 nucleotide sequence: TGCGCCAGCAGCCCGTTCGACACTGAAGCTTTCTTT.

The chain combines TRBV9 with TRBJ1-5; D is unresolved. Trimming pared 4 bases from V and 6 bases from J, leaving 17 bases between. Germline CDR1 reads SGDLS; CDR2 reads YYNGEE. This CDR3 is 15 amino acids long. The CDR3 sequence is CASSQTRRAIQPQHF. The CDR3 coding sequence is TGTGCCAGCAGCCAGACCAGGAGGGCGATTCAGCCCCAGCATTTT.

The rearrangement uses TRBV9 and TRBJ2-7; maybe TRBD1 (6 bases). CDR3 length: 15 amino acids. Germline V lookup: CDR1 SGDLS, CDR2 YYNGEE. V dropped 3 bases and J dropped 2 bases, with 15 bases sitting between them. In DNA, the CDR3 is TGTGCCAGCAGCGCGAGGGACACCAGGGCCTACGAGCAGTACTTC. It codes for CASSARDTRAYEQYF.

The chain recombines TRBV30 with TRBJ2-3; tentative D call: TRBD1 (6 bases). The CDR3 has 14 residues. V lost 4 bases, J lost 4 bases, and 15 bases lay in between. Germline V gene data show CDR1 as GTSNPN and CDR2 as SVGIG (reference sequence). The CDR3 loop is CAWTLMGAADTQYF. The CDR3 region has the DNA TGTGCCTGGACCCTCATGGGGGCAGCAGATACGCAGTATTTT.

The chain is built from TRBV5-1 and TRBJ2-5; D not resolved. V was cut by 2 bases and J by 5 bases, with 10 bases left in between. The CDR3 spans 13 residues. Germline CDR1 is SGHRS and CDR2 is YFSETQ. The CDR3 loop reads CASSLEVEETQYF. As DNA, the CDR3 is TGCGCCAGCAGCTTAGAGGTAGAGGAGACCCAGTACTTC.

This clone came up a few times. This rearrangement joins TRBV5-1 to TRBJ2-7; 11 nucleotides line up with TRBD1. CDR3 length: 17 amino acids. Losses at the gene ends were 0 bases for V and 0 bases for J; bases not matched to a gene: 5. The germline V gene encodes CDR1 SGHRS and CDR2 YFSETQ. CDR3 in amino acids: CASSLGTGGFSSYEQYF. In DNA form, the CDR3 reads TGCGCCAGCAGCTTGGGGACAGGGGGCTTCTCCTCCTACGAGCAGTACTTC.

The sample holds a few counts of this clone. V is TRBV19 and J is TRBJ2-2; perhaps TRBD1 as D (5 bases). The V gene's germline CDR1 is LNHDA and CDR2 SQIVND (reference sequence). Between the trimmed V and J ends, which lost 5 bases and 6 bases, there was a span of 10 bases. The CDR3 extends over 13 amino acids. The CDR3 loop is CASSPRAAGELFF. For the CDR3, the DNA is TGTGCCAGTAGTCCCAGGGCCGCCGGGGAGCTGTTTTTT. The entire variable domain, with the rest obtained from reference TRBV19 and TRBJ2-2, is as follows: DGGITQSPKYLFRKEGQNVTLSCEQNLNHDAMYWYRQDPGQGLRLIYYSQIVNDFQKGDIAEGYSVSREKKESFPLTVTSAQKNPTAFYLCASSPRAAGELFFGEGSRLTVL.

The V call is TRBV6-5, the J call TRBJ2-4, with 9 bases matching TRBD1. V was pared by 2 bases and J by 1 base, with 3 bases of the junction left unmatched. The CDR3 extends over 16 amino acids. Germline CDR1 is MNHEY and CDR2 is SVGAGI. CDR3 region: CASSYLGQGAKNIQYF. In DNA form, the CDR3 reads TGTGCCAGCAGTTACCTAGGACAGGGGGCCAAAAACATTCAGTACTTC.

This clone was counted only a few times. This chain joins TRBV10-1 and TRBJ2-3, with TRBD2 matching 8 bases. J was trimmed by 7 bases and V by 6 bases; bases with no gene match: 6. Germline CDR1 reads WNHNN; CDR2 reads SYGVQD (reference sequence). This CDR3 is 13 amino acids long. CDR3 sequence (DNA): TGCGCCAGCAGCAGAATAGCGGGAAATACGCAGTATTTT. It codes for CASSRIAGNTQYF.

The chain carries TRBV28 and TRBJ1-1; D is ambiguous. Germline V gene sequence: CDR1 MDHEN, CDR2 SYDVKM. The V end lost 4 bases, the J end lost 1 base, and 19 bases lay between the germline ends. The CDR3 extends over 17 amino acids. The chain's CDR3 is CASSSPFFEKRNTEAFF. In nucleotides, the CDR3 is TGTGCCAGCAGTTCCCCCTTTTTCGAGAAGAGGAACACTGAAGCTTTCTTT.

The rearrangement links TRBV11-2 to TRBJ2-1; 12 bases match TRBD2. This CDR3 is built from 15 residues. V lost 4 bases, J lost 7 bases, and 5 bases stayed unmatched. Germline V gene sequence: CDR1 SGHAT, CDR2 FQNNGV. This chain's CDR3 is CASSSDLAGGNEQFF. CDR3 bases: TGTGCCAGCAGCTCCGATCTAGCGGGGGGGAATGAGCAGTTCTTC.

The V call is TRBV7-9, the J call TRBJ1-1; D perhaps matches TRBD1 (6 bases). Germline V gives CDR1 SEHNR, CDR2 FQNEAQ (reference sequence). The CDR3 extends over 15 amino acids. The V and J ends lost 5 bases and 0 bases respectively, with 13 bases between them. The CDR3 spells CASSRTGQMNTEAFF. The CDR3 region has the DNA TGTGCCAGCAGCAGAACAGGGCAAATGAACACTGAAGCTTTCTTT.

This clone was counted a few times. This sample also contains other DNA sequences that code for the same CDR3. The chain employs TRBV4-3 and TRBJ2-5; no clear D. Trimming left V 1 base short and J 3 bases short, with 6 bases between. The CDR3 covers 13 residues. Germline V gives CDR1 LGHNA, CDR2 YSLEER. The CDR3 loop reads CASSQAPEETQYF. CDR3 DNA sequence: TGCGCCAGCAGCCAAGCACCGGAAGAGACCCAGTACTTC.

This clone turned up a few times. The V call is TRBV4-3, the J call TRBJ2-2, with 7 bases aligning to TRBD2. The CDR3 contains 13 residues. In germline, CDR1 is LGHNA, CDR2 YSLEER. Unmatched junction bases numbered 4, after V lost 5 bases and J lost 7 bases. The CDR3 sequence: CASSAGGGGELFF. DNA of the CDR3: TGCGCCAGCAGCGCCGGCGGGGGCGGGGAGCTGTTTTTT.

This clone was found a few times. The chain combines TRBV5-5 with TRBJ1-1; 8 nucleotides line up with TRBD1. Germline assignment: CDR1 SGHKS and CDR2 YYEKEE (reference sequence). The CDR3 runs 12 residues. The junction had 11 bases not matched to a gene; V was cut back by 5 bases and J by 14 bases. The CDR3 reads CASRFDHRGSFF. CDR3 DNA sequence: TGTGCCAGCAGGTTTGACCACAGGGGGTCCTTCTTT.

V gene TRBV2 combines with J gene TRBJ1-2; D might be TRBD1 (6 bases). The germline V and J ends were trimmed by 0 bases and 1 base, with 15 bases remaining between them. CDR1 SNHLY and CDR2 FYNNEI come from the germline V gene. The CDR3 loop spans 17 amino acids. DNA for the CDR3: TGTGCCAGCAGTGAAGCTTTCGGGGGGCGAGATAACTATGGCTACACCTTC. Residues: CASSEAFGGRDNYGYTF. Supplemented by reference TRBV2 and TRBJ1-2, the full variable domain reads EPEVTQTPSHQVTQMGQEVILRCVPISNHLYFYWYRQILGQKVEFLVSFYNNEISEKSEIFDDQFSVERPDGSNFTLKIRSTKLEDSAMYFCASSEAFGGRDNYGYTFGSGTRLTVV.

V usage is TRBV19 and J usage is TRBJ1-5, with D perhaps TRBD1 (5 bases). V was cut by 10 bases and J by 3 bases, with 16 bases left in between. CDR1 is LNHDA and CDR2 is SQIVND in the germline V gene (reference sequence). CDR3 length: 14 residues. In DNA form, the CDR3 reads TGTGCCACCACGAAGGCAGGGTACAATCAGCCCCAGCATTTT. Translating gives CATTKAGYNQPQHF.

The chain links TRBV6-1 to TRBJ2-5, with TRBD1 as a possible D gene (6 bases). The V end lost 6 bases, the J end lost 4 bases, and 12 bases lay between the germline ends. Germline V gene data show CDR1 as MNHNS and CDR2 as SASEGT. This CDR3 has 13 amino acids. CDR3: CASSGQRGETQYF. CDR3 nucleotides: TGTGCCAGCAGCGGACAGAGGGGAGAGACCCAGTACTTC.

The J gene is TRBJ1-1, the V gene TRBV9; D uncertain. This CDR3 contains 13 residues. Trimming removed 3 bases from V and 5 bases from J, with 11 bases in between. Germline V gene sequence: CDR1 SGDLS, CDR2 YYNGEE. Here the CDR3 DNA reads TGTGCCAGCAGCGCCCGAAGGGAGACTGAAGCTTTCTTT. Protein sequence: CASSARRETEAFF.

This clone was seen a few times. V gene TRBV30 combines with J gene TRBJ2-7, with TRBD1 identical over 8 bases. J gave up 2 bases and V 0 bases, and 3 bases lay outside the gene matches. Germline V gives CDR1 GTSNPN, CDR2 SVGIG (reference sequence). The CDR3 spans 14 residues. CDR3 in amino acids: CAWSVQGGPYEQYF. DNA of the CDR3: TGTGCCTGGAGTGTACAGGGGGGTCCCTACGAGCAGTACTTC.

This clone has only a few counts. J is TRBJ1-3 and V is TRBV10-2; unclear D gene. Germline V gene data show CDR1 as WSHSY and CDR2 as SAAADI. The CDR3 sequence is 16 residues long. Deletions cut 4 bases from V and 0 bases from J, with 13 bases between. The CDR3 DNA follows: TGCGCCAGCAGTGTAGTCGGTTTTGACTCTGGAAACACCATATATTTT. Its protein product is CASSVVGFDSGNTIYF.

This chain links TRBV11-2 with TRBJ2-5; TRBD1 might be the D (6 bases). The CDR3 length is 13 residues. The germline V gene encodes CDR1 SGHAT and CDR2 FQNNGV. Deletions cut 2 bases from V and 4 bases from J, with 8 bases between. CDR3 amino acids: CASSLNRAETQYF. The CDR3 DNA reads as TGTGCCAGCAGCTTAAACAGGGCAGAGACCCAGTACTTC.

This clone was recorded a few times. The chain employs TRBV19 and TRBJ1-5, with TRBD1 matching 10 bases. This CDR3 spans 19 amino acids. CDR1 and CDR2 (germline): LNHDA, SQIVND (reference sequence). The V gene end was trimmed by 3 bases and the J gene end by 7 bases; junction bases not matched to a gene: 18. The CDR3 DNA sequence: TGTGCCAGTAGTATCCCGGGTAAGGGGACAGGGGTGATTTGGCAGCCCCAGCATTTT. Translating it yields CASSIPGKGTGVIWQPQHF.

The chain links TRBV2 to TRBJ2-3; D may be TRBD2 (5 bases). The V end was cut by 5 bases, the J end by 2 bases, with 8 bases between. Germline CDR1 SNHLY, CDR2 FYNNEI. CDR3 length equals 13 residues. CDR3 in amino acids: CASSRGYTDTQYF. CDR3 coding DNA: TGTGCCAGCAGTCGAGGGTACACAGATACGCAGTATTTT.

The chain combines TRBV7-8 with TRBJ2-3, with 11 bases that match TRBD2. Germline CDR1 reads SGHVS; CDR2 reads FQNEAQ. This CDR3 spans 15 amino acids. J was trimmed by 5 bases and V by 6 bases; bases with no gene match: 7. The CDR3 DNA follows: TGTGCCAGCAGAAGACTAGCGGGGCTCGGAGATACGCAGTATTTT. It encodes CASRRLAGLGDTQYF.